The 18 T cell receptor beta chains below were found in one sample sequenced in a study of shared clonotypes between healthy human individuals (dated by TCRdb to the early 2020s). CD8 naive samples were obtained by positive selection for CCR7 among CD45RO-negative cells, yielding a CD45RA+CCR7+ population from which TemRA cells were excluded. Libraries were built with the immunoSEQ multiplex PCR assay. TCRdb mirrors the immuneACCESS table, restricted to in-frame sequences. Some clones are absent from its copies; in checked studies, under half trace to an unresolved V gene, and the reason for the others is unknown. For this sample there are millions of clones; about 95% appear just once. About 1.1% of the sample comes from the top ten. Sample: naive CD8+ T cells sorted from blood. The cell subset or site label, as the study defines it: CD45RA+CCR7+. These receptors originate from a young man in good health.

V is TRBV13 and J is TRBJ1-4, with D hard to call. Trimming removed 2 bases at V and 8 bases at J, with 12 bases between. The CDR3 is 14 amino acids. CDR1 and CDR2 from the germline V gene are PRHDT and FYEKMQ (reference sequence). The CDR3 region has the DNA TGTGCCAGCAGCTTAAGGCAGGTGGGAGAAAAACTGTTTTTT. This gives the protein CASSLRQVGEKLFF.

The genes are TRBV6-1 and TRBJ2-5; weak D call: TRBD1 (5 bases). This CDR3 is 12 amino acids long. V lost 6 bases to trimming and J lost 5 bases, with 10 bases between them. Germline V gives CDR1 MNHNS, CDR2 SASEGT. The CDR3 region has the DNA TGTGCCAGCAGCCCAAACAGGGAGACCCAGTACTTC. Its translation: CASSPNRETQYF.

Comment on this clone: This sample also contains other DNA sequences that code for the same CDR3. The V call is TRBV27, the J call TRBJ2-5, with D unclear. CDR1 is MNHEY and CDR2 is SMNVEV in the germline V gene (reference sequence). The V end lost 5 bases, the J end lost 0 bases, and 7 bases lay between the germline ends. CDR3 size: 13 residues. CDR3 sequence: CASSLWYQETQYF. DNA of the CDR3: TGTGCCAGCAGTCTGTGGTACCAAGAGACCCAGTACTTC.

This chain links TRBV2 with TRBJ1-1, with TRBD1 as a possible D gene (5 bases). With 5 bases removed from V and 1 base from J, the gap between germline ends came to 5 bases. CDR3 length: 12 residues. The germline CDR1 and CDR2 sequences are SNHLY and FYNNEI. CDR3 residues: CASSTGNTEAFF. The CDR3 DNA reads TGTGCCAGCAGTACAGGGAACACTGAAGCTTTCTTT.

J is TRBJ2-3 and V is TRBV27; 13 bases are shared with TRBD2. Germline CDR1 is MNHEY and CDR2 is SMNVEV (reference sequence). V dropped 2 bases and J dropped 6; count of bases not matched to a gene: 8. The CDR3 runs 17 residues. The CDR3 DNA reads as TGTGCCAGCAGTTTAGGAGATGGACTAGCGGGAGTTGATACGCAGTATTTT. It yields the protein CASSLGDGLAGVDTQYF.

The chain employs TRBV6-6 and TRBJ1-5; weak D call: TRBD1 (6 bases). Trimming removed 6 bases from V and 3 bases from J, with 12 bases in between. The CDR3 is 14 residues long. The germline gives CDR1 MNHNY, CDR2 SVGAGI (reference sequence). In DNA form, the CDR3 reads TGTGCCAGCAGATCCGACAGGTACAATCAGCCCCAGCATTTT. As protein: CASRSDRYNQPQHF.

This sequence joins TRBV12-5 and TRBJ1-4; D unclear. Germline V lookup: CDR1 LGHNT, CDR2 FRNRAP. The CDR3 loop spans 16 amino acids. V was trimmed by 0 bases and J by 6 bases, leaving 14 bases between them. The CDR3 DNA reads TGTGCTAGTGGTTTGGTAACGGCACCTTGGGATGAAAAACTGTTTTTT. Translating gives CASGLVTAPWDEKLFF.

V and J are TRBV7-2 and TRBJ2-5; no reliable D call. Germline CDR1 is SGHTA and CDR2 is FQGNSA. The CDR3 spans 15 residues. V lost 0 bases, J lost 3 bases, and 11 bases lay in between. In DNA, the CDR3 is TGTGCCAGCAGCTTAGCACTACCCGGTGAAGAGACCCAGTACTTC. This translates into CASSLALPGEETQYF.

The V call is TRBV29-1, the J call TRBJ2-7; 12 bases line up with TRBD2. The germline V gene encodes CDR1 SQVTM and CDR2 ANQGSEA. This CDR3 comprises 20 residues. The V and J ends lost 2 bases and 5 bases, in that order; junction bases with no gene match: 22. The CDR3 nucleotides read TGCAGCGTTGAACGGGCCCTGACTAGCGGGAGTACTCATCCCCATGACGAGCAGTACTTC. Protein sequence: CSVERALTSGSTHPHDEQYF.

The V call is TRBV5-4, the J call TRBJ2-7; 8 bases match TRBD1. CDR1 is SGHNT, CDR2 YYREEE, per germline (reference sequence). V was pared by 5 bases and J by 5 bases, with 3 bases of the junction left unmatched. The CDR3 spans 12 residues. CDR3 in amino acids: CASSYRGDEQYF. The CDR3, as DNA: TGTGCCAGCAGTTACAGGGGGGACGAGCAGTACTTC.

This clone was counted once. The genes are TRBV9 and TRBJ2-5; D uncertain. Trimming took off 3 bases at V and 5 bases at J, with 8 bases between the two ends. Germline values: CDR1 SGDLS, CDR2 YYNGEE. The CDR3 covers 12 residues. The CDR3 reads CASSGVDETQYF. CDR3 sequence (DNA): TGTGCCAGCAGCGGAGTCGACGAGACCCAGTACTTC.

The CDR3 nucleotides read TGTGCCAGCAGCGACGGGACAGTCTATAATTCACCCCTCCACTTT. As protein: CASSDGTVYNSPLHF. This chain uses TRBV2 with TRBJ1-6, with 7 bases matching TRBD1. Germline V gene sequence: CDR1 SNHLY, CDR2 FYNNEI. Unmatched junction bases numbered 5, after V lost 6 bases and J lost 3 bases. The CDR3 spans 15 residues.

This clone appeared a single time. This sequence joins TRBV5-1 and TRBJ1-4; 8 bases match TRBD1. The germline gives CDR1 SGHRS, CDR2 YFSETQ. There are 13 residues in the CDR3. V lost 5 bases, J lost 5 bases, and 2 bases stayed unmatched. The CDR3 loop reads CASRGQGNEKLFF. As DNA, the CDR3 is TGCGCCAGCAGAGGACAGGGAAATGAAAAACTGTTTTTT.

The J gene is TRBJ2-6, the V gene TRBV7-9; D could derive from TRBD1 or TRBD2 (6 bases each). Germline V gene lookup returns CDR1 SEHNR and CDR2 FQNEAQ (reference sequence). V lost 6 bases, J lost 0 bases, and 12 bases lay in between. The CDR3 loop spans 16 amino acids. As DNA, the CDR3 is TGTGCCAGCAGTCCATCGGGGGCCTCTGGGGCCAACGTCCTGACTTTC. Its translation is CASSPSGASGANVLTF.

This clone was observed a single time. The gene calls are TRBV5-6 and TRBJ2-7; TRBD1 matches 9 bases. CDR3 size: 13 residues. V shed 4 bases, J shed 4 bases, and the junction held 3 bases outside the gene matches. Germline CDR1 SGHDT, CDR2 YYEEEE. This chain's CDR3 is CASSRDRVYEQYF. CDR3 nucleotides: TGTGCCAGCAGCAGGGACAGGGTGTACGAGCAGTACTTC.

The chain couples TRBV11-3 to TRBJ2-1; 7 nucleotides agree with TRBD1. The CDR3 has 13 amino acids. V lost 6 bases to trimming and J lost 5 bases; unmatched junction nucleotides: 4. The V gene's germline CDR1 is SGHNT and CDR2 YENEEA. The DNA for the CDR3 is TGTGCCAGCAGTTGGGACAGCGACAATGAGCAGTTCTTC. Translated, it gives CASSWDSDNEQFF.

The V gene is TRBV7-6, the J gene TRBJ2-7, with 7 bases matching TRBD1. This CDR3 has 13 residues. Germline V gene lookup returns CDR1 SGHVS and CDR2 FNYEAQ. The V segment lost 2 bases and the J segment 3 bases; nucleotides outside the gene matches: 1. In DNA, the CDR3 is TGTGCCAGCAGCTTAAACAGGGGCTACGAGCAGTACTTC. This codes for CASSLNRGYEQYF.

This clone has a single count. The chain joins TRBV2 to TRBJ2-1, with TRBD2 identical over 9 bases. Trimming cost V 8 bases and J 5 bases; bases outside gene matches: 10. CDR1 and CDR2 (germline): SNHLY, FYNNEI. The CDR3 sequence is 15 residues long. In DNA, the CDR3 is TGTGCCAGCCACCCAGGGACTAGCAGAGACAATGAGCAGTTCTTC. It translates to CASHPGTSRDNEQFF.